The clone carrying this TCR beta chain was detected many times. This sample was taken from a study of T-cell memory formation after mild COVID-19. In TCRdb, the 5' RACE reads were re-called with MiXCR into one record per CDR3 protein. This table holds fewer than 400,000 distinct CDR3 sequences, under 15% found once. Trimming shortened V by 5 bases and J by 7 bases, and 14 bases separated the two germline ends. This CDR3 spans 13 amino acids. CDR1 MNHEY and CDR2 SVGAGI come from the germline V gene. The V call is TRBV6-5, the J call TRBJ1-2; tentative D call: TRBD1 (6 bases). The sequence came from a man younger than 30 who had mild COVID-19 (a few samples of this study predate the infection). Cell type and time point are not known. Material for sequencing was PBMCs or a T cell subset sorted from them (not recorded which). CDR3 coding DNA: TGTGCCAGCAGTAATACAGGGTTGGGTGGCTACACCTTC. Protein: CASSNTGLGGYTF.